This is a list of T cell receptor beta chains from one sample in a study of shared T cell receptors in the human thymus. TCRdb's copy holds only in-frame clones and misses some; the assay was immunoSEQ multiplex PCR. The sample contains 700,000 or so clones, around 85% of which appear only once. These data are also associated with another study on human thymus T cells.

The sample consisted of thymocytes. The receptor source for this set is a girl less than two years old with a congenital heart defect. The CDR3 runs from the conserved cysteine through the conserved F or W. D genes are given only for firm matches. The size field is filled for only some rows; it gives once, few, many or a size class.

clone size: once
J gene: TRBJ1-2
D gene: .
V gene: TRBV5-1
CDR3 protein: CASSLGGYKGTAGDLGYTF
CDR3 DNA: TGCGCCAGCAGCTTGGGGGGTTACAAAGGGACGGCGGGGGACCTGGGCTACACCTTC

clone size: .
J gene: TRBJ1-5
D gene: TRBD1
V gene: TRBV9
CDR3 protein: CASSAATGVGQPQHF
CDR3 DNA: TGTGCCAGCAGCGCAGCAACAGGGGTCGGGCAGCCCCAGCATTTT

clone size: .
J gene: TRBJ1-1
D gene: .
V gene: TRBV15
CDR3 protein: CATSRLREGMNTEAFF
CDR3 DNA: TGTGCCACCAGCAGATTGAGGGAGGGGATGAACACTGAAGCTTTCTTT

clone size: once
J gene: TRBJ1-1
D gene: .
V gene: TRBV6-5
CDR3 protein: CASSYRDRMNTEAFF
CDR3 DNA: TGTGCCAGCAGTTACCGAGACAGGATGAACACTGAAGCTTTCTTT

clone size: .
J gene: TRBJ1-2
D gene: .
V gene: TRBV4-1
CDR3 protein: CASSPPGHPRHDNYGYTF
CDR3 DNA: TGCGCCAGCAGCCCGCCGGGACACCCACGGCACGATAACTATGGCTACACCTTC

clone size: .
J gene: TRBJ2-1
D gene: TRBD1
V gene: TRBV5-5
CDR3 protein: CASSQRGQGPYNEQFF
CDR3 DNA: TGTGCCAGCAGCCAAAGAGGACAGGGCCCCTACAATGAGCAGTTCTTC

clone size: .
J gene: TRBJ2-7
D gene: .
V gene: TRBV5-1
CDR3 protein: CASSPSWGVASYEQYF
CDR3 DNA: TGCGCCAGCAGCCCAAGCTGGGGGGTGGCGTCCTACGAGCAGTACTTC

clone size: few
J gene: TRBJ1-6
D gene: .
V gene: TRBV6-6
CDR3 protein: CASSPRLRSPLHF
CDR3 DNA: TGTGCCAGCAGTCCCCGACTCCGGTCACCCCTCCACTTT

clone size: .
J gene: TRBJ1-1
D gene: .
V gene: TRBV4-1
CDR3 protein: CASSQDPPWGGNTEAFF
CDR3 DNA: TGCGCCAGCAGCCAAGATCCCCCTTGGGGGGGGAACACTGAAGCTTTCTTT

clone size: .
J gene: TRBJ2-7
D gene: .
V gene: TRBV6-4
CDR3 protein: CASSAGIYEQYF
CDR3 DNA: TGTGCCAGCAGTGCCGGGATCTACGAGCAGTACTTC

clone size: .
J gene: TRBJ2-1
D gene: TRBD1
V gene: TRBV5-1
CDR3 protein: CASSPGQGIPNEQFF
CDR3 DNA: TGCGCCAGCAGCCCCGGACAGGGGATCCCCAATGAGCAGTTCTTC

clone size: .
J gene: TRBJ2-3
D gene: .
V gene: TRBV27
CDR3 protein: CASRSQGITDTQYF
CDR3 DNA: TGTGCCAGCAGGTCACAGGGAATCACAGATACGCAGTATTTT